What follows are 27 T cell receptor beta chains derived from one specimen sequenced in a study of response to subunit inactivated influenza vaccine. TCRdb called the RT-PCR reads again in MiXCR, with one record for every CDR3 protein. The sample shows roughly 160,000 distinct CDR3 sequences, roughly 10% of them seen only once. This specimen consisted of non-naive T cells sorted from PBMCs, obtained roughly 46 days after vaccination. The receptors were gathered from a man aged 45-65 years who received an inactivated influenza vaccine.

V and J are TRBV11-2 and TRBJ2-5; the D gene is possibly TRBD2 (6 bases). Germline V CDR1 and CDR2: SGHAT, FQNNGV. V was pared by 1 base and J by 4 bases, with 10 bases between. The CDR3 has 14 amino acids. The CDR3 region is CASSLVGLLETQYF. The CDR3 nucleotides are TGTGCCAGCAGCTTAGTGGGACTTTTAGAGACCCAGTACTTC.

In its sample, this clonotype was seen many times. This sequence joins TRBV10-3 and TRBJ2-5; D is ambiguous. The germline gives CDR1 ENHRY, CDR2 SYGVKD. There are 13 residues in the CDR3. The V and J ends lost 2 bases and 2 bases respectively, with 6 bases between them. The CDR3 DNA reads TGTGCCATCAGTGAGGCCACACAAGAGACCCAGTACTTC. Translated: CAISEATQETQYF.

This clonotype has a handful of counts. The chain combines TRBV4-3 with TRBJ2-7; TRBD1 aligns across 8 bases. Germline CDR1 LGHNA, CDR2 YSLEER. J was trimmed by 3 bases and V by 4 bases; bases with no gene match: 14. The CDR3 loop spans 17 amino acids. The CDR3, as DNA: TGCGCCAGCAGCCTCTGGGGCAACCGACAGGGGAACTACGAGCAGTACTTC. Its protein is CASSLWGNRQGNYEQYF.

This rearrangement joins TRBV6-1 to TRBJ2-3, with no clear D. The CDR3 consists of 15 residues. V lost 6 bases and J 2 bases, leaving 15 bases between the germline ends. Germline CDR1 MNHNS, CDR2 SASEGT. This CDR3 is CASSSTIAFTDTQYF. In DNA form, the CDR3 reads TGTGCCAGCAGCTCTACAATAGCTTTCACAGATACGCAGTATTTT.

This rearrangement joins TRBV6-1 to TRBJ2-1; 9 bases are shared with TRBD2. Unmatched junction bases numbered 16, after V lost 6 bases and J lost 7 bases. Germline loops: CDR1 MNHNS, CDR2 SASEGT. The CDR3 runs to 17 residues. The CDR3 here is CASSEGPSSGIWNEQFF. The CDR3 DNA reads as TGTGCCAGCAGCGAGGGGCCATCTAGCGGGATCTGGAATGAGCAGTTCTTC.

The V call is TRBV9, the J call TRBJ2-3, with TRBD2 matching over 8 bases. CDR3 length: 16 residues. V was pared by 4 bases and J by 4 bases, with 11 bases of the junction left unmatched. Germline V lookup: CDR1 SGDLS, CDR2 YYNGEE. This CDR3 is CASSLDLSGSADTQYF. The CDR3 DNA reads as TGTGCCAGCAGCCTGGATTTAAGCGGGAGCGCAGATACGCAGTATTTT.

This clonotype was seen only a few times. The J gene is TRBJ1-5, the V gene TRBV20-1, with D possibly being TRBD1 (6 bases). Trimming pared 3 bases from V and 0 bases from J, leaving 21 bases between. The germline CDR1 and CDR2 sequences are DFQATT and SNEGSKA (reference sequence). The CDR3 spans 18 residues. DNA for the CDR3: TGCAGTGCTAGCCCGGAGAAGACAGGTCCGTATAGCAATCAGCCCCAGCATTTT. Translated: CSASPEKTGPYSNQPQHF.

This clonotype was observed a handful of times. J is TRBJ2-3 and V is TRBV5-1, with D perhaps TRBD2 (5 bases). The CDR3 contains 16 residues. V lost 4 bases to trimming and J lost 0 bases, with 15 bases between them. Germline V lookup: CDR1 SGHRS, CDR2 YFSETQ. CDR3 DNA: TGCGCCAGCAGCACCGGCGGGCAAGCTAGCACAGATACGCAGTATTTT. As protein: CASSTGGQASTDTQYF.

This clonotype showed up just a few times. The J gene is TRBJ2-3, the V gene TRBV7-2; 8 nucleotides align to TRBD2. The CDR3 runs 16 residues. V lost 5 bases to trimming and J lost 2 bases; unmatched junction nucleotides: 9. Per germline, CDR1 SGHTA and CDR2 FQGNSA. This CDR3 reads CASSQRGTTYTDTQYF. Written as DNA, the CDR3 is TGTGCCAGCAGCCAGCGGGGGACTACATACACAGATACGCAGTATTTT. Together with reference TRBV7-2 and TRBJ2-3, the CDR3 gives the full variable domain: GAGVSQSPSNKVTEKGKDVELRCDPISGHTALYWYRQSLGQGLEFLIYFQGNSAPDKSGLPSDRFSAERTGGSVSTLTIQRTQQEDSAVYLCASSQRGTTYTDTQYFGPGTRLTVL.

The V call is TRBV3-1, the J call TRBJ2-7, with 13 bases matching TRBD2. Germline lookup yields CDR1 LGHDT and CDR2 YNNKEL (reference sequence). Trimming at V came to 1 base and at J to 5 bases, leaving 5 bases not matched to a gene. The CDR3 spans 16 residues. CDR3 nucleotide sequence: TGTGCCAGCAGCCAAGCTACGGGACTAGCGGGAAACGAGCAGTACTTC. As protein: CASSQATGLAGNEQYF.

The sample holds a few counts of this clonotype. V usage is TRBV20-1 and J usage is TRBJ2-3, with D maybe TRBD1 (5 bases). CDR3 length: 13 amino acids. Trimming removed 4 bases at V and 5 bases at J, with 13 bases between. In germline, CDR1 is DFQATT, CDR2 SNEGSKA (reference sequence). The DNA for the CDR3 is TGCAGTGCTATACAGGACCTTTTAGATACGCAGTATTTT. It yields the protein CSAIQDLLDTQYF.

This clonotype appeared many times. The V gene is TRBV20-1, the J gene TRBJ2-1, with a weak D call TRBD2 (5 bases). Germline V gene lookup returns CDR1 DFQATT and CDR2 SNEGSKA (reference sequence). This CDR3 has 12 amino acids. The V and J ends lost 6 bases and 7 bases respectively, with 13 bases between them. CDR3 in DNA: TGCAGTGCCACTAGGACCGGGAATGAGCAGTTCTTC. It codes for CSATRTGNEQFF.

The sample holds many counts of this clonotype. This chain joins TRBV5-1 and TRBJ1-2, with 10 bases fitting TRBD1. The CDR3 consists of 13 residues. Losses at the gene ends were 4 bases for V and 8 bases for J; bases not matched to a gene: 5. Germline V gene lookup returns CDR1 SGHRS and CDR2 YFSETQ. The CDR3 coding sequence is TGCGCCAGCAGCCCGGGGACAGGGGAAGGCTACACCTTC. The encoded protein is CASSPGTGEGYTF. Variable domain in full (rest from reference TRBV5-1 and TRBJ1-2): KAGVTQTPRYLIKTRGQQVTLSCSPISGHRSVSWYQQTPGQGLQFLFEYFSETQRNKGNFPGRFSGRQFSNSRSEMNVSTLELGDSALYLCASSPGTGEGYTFGSGTRLTVV.

The chain is built from TRBV3-1 and TRBJ1-5; no clear D. Between the trimmed V and J ends, which lost 0 bases and 2 bases, there was a span of 8 bases. There are 15 residues in the CDR3. CDR1 and CDR2 (germline): LGHDT, YNNKEL (reference sequence). The CDR3 loop reads CASSQEGWGNQPQHF. Written as DNA, the CDR3 is TGTGCCAGCAGCCAAGAAGGATGGGGCAATCAGCCCCAGCATTTT.

CDR3: CSARETHPNTEAFF. CDR3 coding DNA: TGCAGTGCTAGAGAAACTCATCCGAACACTGAAGCTTTCTTT. This chain uses TRBV20-1 with TRBJ1-1; D gene ambiguous. Trimming removed 0 bases from V and 1 base from J, with 9 bases in between. This CDR3 comprises 14 residues. The germline gives CDR1 DFQATT, CDR2 SNEGSKA (reference sequence).

In this sample, this clonotype turned up a few times. The V and J genes are TRBV6-2 or TRBV6-3 and TRBJ1-3; D remains ambiguous. The germline CDR1 and CDR2 sequences are MNHEY and SVGEGT. The CDR3 is 13 residues long. V was clipped by 5 bases and J by 0 bases, with 5 bases between them. The CDR3 loop is CASSQSSGNTIYF. As DNA, the CDR3 is TGTGCCAGCAGTCAAAGCTCTGGAAACACCATATATTTT.

V and J are TRBV7-6 and TRBJ1-1; D is uncertain. Trimming pared 0 bases from V and 1 base from J, leaving 12 bases between. The CDR3 is 16 residues long. Germline V gene lookup returns CDR1 SGHVS and CDR2 FNYEAQ. CDR3 nucleotides: TGTGCCAGCAGCTTAGCGCCGGGAATCGGGAACACTGAAGCTTTCTTT. Translated: CASSLAPGIGNTEAFF. The variable domain in full, completed from reference TRBV7-6 and TRBJ1-1, reads GAGVSQSPRYKVTKRGQDVALRCDPISGHVSLYWYRQALGQGPEFLTYFNYEAQQDKSGLPNDRFSAERPEGSISTLTIQRTEQRDSAMYRCASSLAPGIGNTEAFFGQGTRLTVV.

This clonotype was observed a few times. The DNA for the CDR3 is TGTGCCAGCAGCTTGGGGGGGGGACTACTTGCTAGCGAGCAGTACTTC. Protein: CASSLGGGLLASEQYF. This rearrangement joins TRBV7-8 to TRBJ2-7; 7 positions match TRBD2. The CDR3 is made up of 16 amino acids. V shed 3 bases, J shed 6 bases, and the junction held 14 bases outside the gene matches. Germline V CDR1 and CDR2: SGHVS, FQNEAQ.

In this sample, this clonotype turned up many times. The gene calls are TRBV4-1 and TRBJ2-7, with D possibly matching TRBD1 (5 bases). Per the germline V gene, CDR1 is MGHRA and CDR2 is YSYEKL. Trimming cost V 1 base and J 6 bases, with 10 bases left between them. The CDR3 loop spans 13 amino acids. The CDR3 DNA follows: TGCGCCAGCAGCCAAGGTCAGGGCGGCGAGCAGTACTTC. It translates to CASSQGQGGEQYF.

The chain joins TRBV6-2 or TRBV6-3 to TRBJ2-1; D is ambiguous. The germline V and J ends were trimmed by 7 bases and 6 bases, with 7 bases remaining between them. This CDR3 has 11 residues. CDR1 and CDR2 (germline): MNHEY, SVGEGT. The CDR3 loop is CASTRSNEQFF. The CDR3 nucleotides are TGTGCCAGCACCAGATCCAATGAGCAGTTCTTC.

The V and J genes are TRBV27 and TRBJ2-1; 9 positions agree with TRBD2. This CDR3 comprises 16 residues. J gave up 2 bases and V 7 bases, and 9 bases lay outside the gene matches. The germline gives CDR1 MNHEY, CDR2 SMNVEV (reference sequence). The CDR3 nucleotides read TGTGCCAGCATGATTAGCGGGAGCTTCGCCTACAATGAGCAGTTCTTC. Encoded protein: CASMISGSFAYNEQFF.

This chain joins TRBV10-2 and TRBJ2-1, with TRBD2 identical over 9 bases. The CDR3 runs 14 residues. Germline assignment: CDR1 WSHSY and CDR2 SAAADI. The trim removed 10 bases at V and 2 bases at J, leaving 6 bases unmatched. The CDR3 protein is CATLAGDAYNEQFF. The CDR3 DNA reads as TGCGCCACCTTAGCGGGGGACGCCTACAATGAGCAGTTCTTC.

A few counts support this clonotype. This chain uses TRBV6-1 with TRBJ1-2; weak D call: TRBD1 (5 bases). The germline gives CDR1 MNHNS, CDR2 SASEGT. The ends were cut back, 1 base at V and 8 bases at J, with 11 bases in the middle. The CDR3 consists of 13 residues. CDR3: CASSEVNGDGYTF. For the CDR3, the DNA is TGTGCCAGCAGTGAAGTGAACGGGGACGGCTACACCTTC.

This clonotype occurred many times. The genes are TRBV28 and TRBJ2-1; D is ambiguous. V lost 1 base and J lost 5, with 9 bases in between. Germline values: CDR1 MDHEN, CDR2 SYDVKM. There are 14 residues in the CDR3. CDR3 DNA: TGTGCCAGCAGTTTATCAGAGTGGGACAATGAGCAGTTCTTC. Translated, it gives CASSLSEWDNEQFF.

A single count supports this clonotype. The gene calls are TRBV4-1 and TRBJ2-2; D unclear. The CDR3 has 14 residues. The V gene's germline CDR1 is MGHRA and CDR2 YSYEKL. V lost 3 bases and J 5 bases, leaving 10 bases between the germline ends. The DNA for the CDR3 is TGCGCCAGCAGCCAGGCTGTTTGGACCGGGGAGCTGTTTTTT. Its translation is CASSQAVWTGELFF.

The table lists this clonotype with many counts. The chain joins TRBV7-2 to TRBJ2-7, with D uncertain. V was pared by 4 bases and J by 2 bases, with 9 bases between. The CDR3 totals 13 residues. The germline gives CDR1 SGHTA, CDR2 FQGNSA. The CDR3 reads CASSSRAAYEQYF. The CDR3 DNA follows: TGTGCCAGCAGCTCCCGGGCCGCCTACGAGCAGTACTTC.

This chain uses TRBV5-5 with TRBJ2-3; D gene uncertain. V dropped 1 base and J dropped 0 bases, with 6 bases sitting between them. Germline V gene data show CDR1 as SGHKS and CDR2 as YYEKEE (reference sequence). There are 14 residues in the CDR3. The CDR3 DNA reads TGTGCCAGCAGCTTGTTCAGGAGCACAGATACGCAGTATTTT. The encoded protein is CASSLFRSTDTQYF.